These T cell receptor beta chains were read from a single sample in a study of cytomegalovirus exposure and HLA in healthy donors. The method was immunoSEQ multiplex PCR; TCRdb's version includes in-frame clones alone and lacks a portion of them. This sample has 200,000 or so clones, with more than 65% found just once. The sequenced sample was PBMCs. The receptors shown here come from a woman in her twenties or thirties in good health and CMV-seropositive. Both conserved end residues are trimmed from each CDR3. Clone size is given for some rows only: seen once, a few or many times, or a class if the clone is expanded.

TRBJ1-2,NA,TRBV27,ASRGAGANYGYT
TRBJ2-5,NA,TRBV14,ASSQEALETQY
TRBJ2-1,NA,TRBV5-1,ASSWSGTGGNEQF
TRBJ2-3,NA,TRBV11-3,ASSPGTSDTQY
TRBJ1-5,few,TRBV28,ASTERGTGGDFGQPQH
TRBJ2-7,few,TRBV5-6,ASSLALSGTGGRYEQY
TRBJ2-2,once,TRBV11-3,ASSPLRGLTGELF
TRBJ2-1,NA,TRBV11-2,ASSSGAGVYNEQF
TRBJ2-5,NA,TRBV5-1,ASSLRVRSGGAIQETQY
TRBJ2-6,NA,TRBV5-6,ASSLSGAIGRVLT
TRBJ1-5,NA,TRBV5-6,ASSFAGGGRNQPQH
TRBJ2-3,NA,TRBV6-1,ASRDSSGRLAQY
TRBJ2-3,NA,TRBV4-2,ASSPDRGKADTQY
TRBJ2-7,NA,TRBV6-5,ASRPGQAFYEQY
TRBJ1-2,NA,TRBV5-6,ASSLVGQGANYGYT
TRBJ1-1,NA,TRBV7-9,ASSLTEGMNTEAF
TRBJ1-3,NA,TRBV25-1,AAANSGNTIY
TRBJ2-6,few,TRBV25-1,ASSESGDFGANVLT
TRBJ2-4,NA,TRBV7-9,ASSFPGTPDQY
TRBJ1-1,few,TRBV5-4,ASSRQGALREAF
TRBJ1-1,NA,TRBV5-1,ASSLEQALGTEAF
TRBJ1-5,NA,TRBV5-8,ASKDRGNNQPQH
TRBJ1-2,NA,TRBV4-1,ASSQVPAGANYGYT
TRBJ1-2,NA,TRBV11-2,ASSSGQRPYGYT
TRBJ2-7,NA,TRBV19,ASSGGLAETYEQY
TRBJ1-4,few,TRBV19,ASSIGLRQPNEKLF
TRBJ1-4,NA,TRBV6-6,ASSTLQGRTNEKLF
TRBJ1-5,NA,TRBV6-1,ASSELGNNQPQH
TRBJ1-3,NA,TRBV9,ASSYDRVLSGNTIY
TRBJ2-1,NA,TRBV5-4,ASSFGLAGGNEQF
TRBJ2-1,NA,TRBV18,ASSRMQARTSNRQF
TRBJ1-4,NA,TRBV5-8,AHRGSAEKLF
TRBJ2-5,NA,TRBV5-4,ASSHRGPDETQY
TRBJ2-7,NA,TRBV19,ASSGDGGSSYEQY
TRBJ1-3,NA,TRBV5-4,ASSPRTVPSGNTIY
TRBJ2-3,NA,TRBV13,ASSLGLMGGMGDTQY
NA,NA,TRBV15,ATSRELGREVDEQY
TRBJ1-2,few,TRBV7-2,ASSTGQPLSYGYT
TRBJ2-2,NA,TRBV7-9,ASSILAGKANTGELF
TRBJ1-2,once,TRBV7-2,ASSLGWGRNYGYT
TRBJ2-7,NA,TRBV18,ASSPNPTSYEQY
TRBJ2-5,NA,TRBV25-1,ASSDSPRETQY
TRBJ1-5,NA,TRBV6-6,ASSYGTGYQPQH